The clone carrying this T cell receptor (beta chain) was seen once. Its antigen is still unknown. The data originate from a study of radiotherapy plus CTLA-4 blockade in lung cancer. Study context: Patients showed objective responses in 18% of cases, and disease control was achieved by approximately 30%. Notes on the study in general: Among blood TCR repertoires after radiotherapy plus ipilimumab, tumor-derived clones expanded.

The assay was immunoSEQ multiplex PCR, and TCRdb's table has in-frame clones only and misses some. The table includes around 80,000 clones, roughly four fifths detected once. CDR3 length: 15 residues. Germline CDR1 is SGHAT and CDR2 is FQNNGV. Trimming at V came to 6 bases and at J to 2 bases, leaving 6 bases not matched to a gene. The TCR comes from a human donor with non-small cell lung cancer who had stable disease on radiotherapy plus ipilimumab. Sequences were derived from peripheral blood, sampled from a patient treated with radiotherapy plus ipilimumab. The rearrangement uses TRBV11-2 and TRBJ2-3; 9 bases line up with TRBD1. The CDR3 DNA follows: TGTGCCAGCAGTCAGGACAGGGGCCTCACAGATACGCAGTATTTT. It specifies CASSQDRGLTDTQYF.